The 32 T cell receptor beta chains listed next were all sequenced from one sample in a study of blood T cell repertoires in COVID-19 (TCRdb year 2020). The method was the immunoSEQ multiplex PCR assay. What TCRdb holds here is the immuneACCESS table cut down to in-frame rearrangements. Part of the clones is not present; checked against another copy, under half of the missing clones reflect an unresolved V gene, and the others are unexplained. Across this sample there are 50,000 to 65,000 clones, with around 93% seen only once. The top ten constitute over 3% of the sample. Sequenced: peripheral blood. The source of these receptors is a man aged 50 to 59 with acute or convalescent COVID-19.

This chain connects TRBV6-5 to TRBJ1-5; 9 bases line up with TRBD1. Germline V gene lookup returns CDR1 MNHEY and CDR2 SVGAGI. The CDR3 spans 15 residues. J was trimmed by 5 bases and V by 5 bases; bases with no gene match: 7. In nucleotides, the CDR3 is TGTGCCAGCAGTCCCACAGGGGGCGCTTATCAGCCCCAGCATTTT. It codes for CASSPTGGAYQPQHF.

This sequence joins TRBV10-1 and TRBJ2-5; D gene unclear. Germline V gene sequence: CDR1 WNHNN, CDR2 SYGVQD (reference sequence). This CDR3 spans 13 amino acids. The V gene lost 0 bases and the J gene lost 4 bases, with 6 bases spanning the gap. The CDR3 DNA is TGCGCCAGCAGTGAGTCGACGGGAGAGACCCAGTACTTC. Translation: CASSESTGETQYF.

In its sample, this clone is medium-sized (0.01 to 0.1%). The genes are TRBV10-2 and TRBJ2-1; 10 nucleotides line up with TRBD2. Losses at the gene ends were 6 bases for V and 9 bases for J; bases not matched to a gene: 14. The CDR3 totals 16 residues. The V gene's germline CDR1 is WSHSY and CDR2 SAAADI. The chain's CDR3 is CASSVPSGGGGGEQFF. The CDR3 DNA reads as TGCGCCAGCAGCGTACCGAGCGGGGGGGGTGGTGGTGAGCAGTTCTTC.

Written as DNA, the CDR3 is TGTGCCAGTAGTGTGTCAGGAGGGCCTAATGAAAAACTGTTTTTT. The encoded protein is CASSVSGGPNEKLFF. The chain is built from TRBV19 and TRBJ1-4, with D uncertain. The CDR3 length is 15 residues. Trimming removed 5 bases at V and 3 bases at J, with 13 bases between. Germline lookup yields CDR1 LNHDA and CDR2 SQIVND (reference sequence).

The J gene is TRBJ2-7, the V gene TRBV6-5, with 12 bases fitting TRBD1. Germline V gene lookup returns CDR1 MNHEY and CDR2 SVGAGI. The CDR3 is 16 amino acids. J was trimmed by 5 bases and V by 0 bases; bases with no gene match: 5. The CDR3 DNA sequence: TGTGCCAGCAGTTACTCGATAGGGACAGGGGGCAACGAGCAGTACTTC. It is translated as CASSYSIGTGGNEQYF.

This clone was found once. The V and J genes are TRBV24-1 and TRBJ2-3; possible D gene TRBD1, 7 bases. Trimming took off 7 bases at V and 4 bases at J, with 17 bases between the two ends. The CDR3 is made up of 15 amino acids. Germline V CDR1 and CDR2: KGHDR, SFDVKD. This CDR3 reads CATRGGQSRSDTQYF. CDR3 nucleotide sequence: TGTGCCACCAGGGGGGGACAGTCTAGGTCAGATACGCAGTATTTT.

The CDR3 sequence is CASSRTGTVFNSGYTF. CDR3 sequence (DNA): TGTGCCAGCAGCCGTACAGGGACGGTGTTCAATAGCGGCTACACCTTC. The V and J genes are TRBV5-8 and TRBJ1-2, with a weak D call TRBD1 (6 bases). The V and J ends lost 4 bases and 8 bases respectively, with 24 bases between them. There are 16 residues in the CDR3. CDR1 is SGHTS, CDR2 YDEGEE, per germline. The complete variable domain, with remaining parts taken from reference TRBV5-8 and TRBJ1-2, reads EAGVTQSPTHLIKTRGQQATLRCSPISGHTSVYWYQQALGLGLQFLLWYDEGEERNRGNFPPRFSGRQFPNYSSELNVNALELEDSALYLCASSRTGTVFNSGYTFGSGTRLTVV.

V and J are TRBV15 and TRBJ1-2; TRBD1 might be the D (6 bases). The CDR3 spans 15 residues. CDR1 and CDR2 (germline): LNHNV, YYDKDF (reference sequence). V lost 5 bases, J lost 0 bases, and 13 bases lay in between. CDR3 coding DNA: TGTGCCACCAGCCCCGGGAGGGGGGCTAACTATGGCTACACCTTC. This translates into CATSPGRGANYGYTF.

The chain carries TRBV24-1 and TRBJ1-2; 12 bases are a match to TRBD1. The CDR3 has 17 residues. The V gene's germline CDR1 is KGHDR and CDR2 SFDVKD. With 2 bases clipped from V and 2 bases from J, the junction kept 5 bases outside the gene matches. CDR3 amino acids: CATSDSGTGGANYGYTF. CDR3 nucleotide sequence: TGTGCCACCAGTGATTCCGGGACAGGGGGCGCAAACTATGGCTACACCTTC.

This sequence joins TRBV7-9 and TRBJ2-6, with 9 bases fitting TRBD1. The length of the CDR3 is 19 residues. V shed 1 base and J 3 bases; nucleotides not matched to a gene: 10. Germline CDR1 and CDR2: SEHNR and FQNEAQ (reference sequence). The CDR3 nucleotides read TGTGCCAGCAGCTTAGATACAGACAGGGGGTTTCTTGGGGCCAACGTCCTGACTTTC. Protein sequence: CASSLDTDRGFLGANVLTF.

The V gene is TRBV6-5, the J gene TRBJ2-7; 9 bases agree with TRBD1. The CDR3 covers 13 residues. Germline loops: CDR1 MNHEY, CDR2 SVGAGI. With 5 bases clipped from V and 3 bases from J, the junction kept 2 bases outside the gene matches. The CDR3 spells CASSQGQGYEQYF. The CDR3 region has the DNA TGTGCCAGCAGTCAGGGACAGGGCTACGAGCAGTACTTC.

Only one count was recorded for this clone. The chain carries TRBV2 and TRBJ1-1; D gene ambiguous. This CDR3 region has 14 residues. V lost 6 bases and J lost 1, with 12 bases in between. The V gene's germline CDR1 is SNHLY and CDR2 FYNNEI. CDR3 sequence: CASRRVTENTEAFF. CDR3 DNA: TGTGCCAGCAGGAGGGTGACGGAGAACACTGAAGCTTTCTTT.

This sequence joins TRBV7-9 and TRBJ2-2, with 8 bases fitting TRBD1. CDR1 is SEHNR and CDR2 is FQNEAQ in the germline V gene (reference sequence). This CDR3 has 17 amino acids. With V trimmed by 1 base and J by 0 bases, 4 bases remained unmatched. For the CDR3, the DNA is TGTGCCAGCAGCTTAGTGGGCAGGGGGCCGAACACCGGGGAGCTGTTTTTT. This codes for CASSLVGRGPNTGELFF.

This chain uses TRBV24-1 with TRBJ2-3; 7 nucleotides align to TRBD1. The CDR3 runs 15 residues. In germline, CDR1 is KGHDR, CDR2 SFDVKD. V lost 3 bases and J lost 0; bases outside the gene matches: 2. The CDR3 spells CATSDRDRSTDTQYF. DNA of the CDR3: TGTGCCACCAGTGATAGGGACAGAAGCACAGATACGCAGTATTTT.

This chain links TRBV3-1 (or the pseudogene TRBV3-2) with TRBJ1-1, with D unclear. Trimming took off 5 bases at V and 6 bases at J, with 19 bases between the two ends. The V gene's germline CDR1 is LGHDT and CDR2 YNNKEL (reference sequence). The CDR3 consists of 15 residues. For the CDR3, the DNA is TGTGCCAGCAGCAAAATTCACTCCCACCAATCTGAAGCTTTCTTT. Protein sequence: CASSKIHSHQSEAFF.

The rearrangement uses TRBV18 and TRBJ1-1; D unclear. V was cut by 6 bases and J by 0 bases, with 14 bases left in between. From germline, CDR1 is KGHSH and CDR2 LQKENI. The CDR3 consists of 15 residues. The CDR3 nucleotides read TGTGCCAGCTCGCTATATCAAGAATTGAACACTGAAGCTTTCTTT. Encoded protein: CASSLYQELNTEAFF.

DNA of the CDR3: TGTGCCAGCAGCCACTGGACAGACGAGCAGTACTTC. Amino acids: CASSHWTDEQYF. The chain is built from TRBV3-1 (or the pseudogene TRBV3-2) and TRBJ2-7; D possibly corresponds to TRBD1 (6 bases). This CDR3 region has 12 residues. Per germline, CDR1 LGHDT and CDR2 YNNKEL (reference sequence). V was shortened by 3 bases and J by 5 bases, with 8 bases between the two germline ends.

This rearrangement joins TRBV19 to TRBJ1-3; 7 bases map to TRBD1. V lost 6 bases and J lost 2; bases outside the gene matches: 7. The CDR3 is 15 amino acids. The V gene's germline CDR1 is LNHDA and CDR2 SQIVND (reference sequence). The DNA of the CDR3 is TGTGCCAGTAGCCTCGTGGGACAGCCTGGAAACACCATATATTTT. Translation: CASSLVGQPGNTIYF.

The chain couples TRBV11-2 to TRBJ2-1; 7 bases fit TRBD1. This CDR3 comprises 16 residues. The V gene's germline CDR1 is SGHAT and CDR2 FQNNGV. V shed 3 bases, J shed 2 bases, and the junction held 7 bases outside the gene matches. The DNA for the CDR3 is TGTGCCAGCAGCTTGGACAGGAGTAGTACCTACAATGAGCAGTTCTTC. Its translation: CASSLDRSSTYNEQFF.

J is TRBJ2-3 and V is TRBV6-4; D unresolved. In germline, CDR1 is MRHNA, CDR2 SNTAGT. CDR3 length: 14 residues. Trimming left V 3 bases short and J 7 bases short, with 14 bases between. The CDR3 reads CASSESSFSNTQYF. The CDR3 nucleotides are TGTGCCAGCAGTGAATCCAGTTTTTCCAATACGCAGTATTTT.

The rearrangement links TRBV2 to TRBJ2-5; the D gene is possibly TRBD2 (5 bases). Germline CDR1 SNHLY, CDR2 FYNNEI. The CDR3 consists of 17 residues. V lost 0 bases and J 5 bases, leaving 19 bases between the germline ends. DNA for the CDR3: TGTGCCAGCAGTGAAGCGGTTCTAGCACTGGGGATGGAGACCCAGTACTTC. This translates into CASSEAVLALGMETQYF. Based on the CDR3 plus reference TRBV2 and TRBJ2-5, the full variable domain is EPEVTQTPSHQVTQMGQEVILRCVPISNHLYFYWYRQILGQKVEFLVSFYNNEISEKSEIFDDQFSVERPDGSNFTLKIRSTKLEDSAMYFCASSEAVLALGMETQYFGPGTRLLVL.

The V and J genes are TRBV18 and TRBJ2-5; 10 nucleotides align to TRBD2. J was trimmed by 4 bases and V by 4 bases; bases with no gene match: 3. Per the germline V gene, CDR1 is KGHSH and CDR2 is LQKENI. The CDR3 spans 14 residues. The CDR3 DNA is TGTGCCAGCTCACGGAGCGGGGGGGGAGAGACCCAGTACTTC. This encodes CASSRSGGGETQYF.

The rearrangement uses TRBV4-1 and TRBJ1-1, with a possible D match to TRBD1 (5 bases). CDR1 and CDR2 from the germline V gene are MGHRA and YSYEKL. V lost 0 bases and J lost 0, with 11 bases in between. The CDR3 has 16 residues. CDR3 DNA: TGCGCCAGCAGCCAAGAAGGGAGGGGCCTGAACACTGAAGCTTTCTTT. Its translation is CASSQEGRGLNTEAFF.

The V gene is TRBV5-1, the J gene TRBJ2-3; maybe TRBD2 (6 bases). The germline V gene has CDR1 SGHRS and CDR2 YFSETQ. The CDR3 totals 15 residues. Trimming took 2 bases from V and 1 from J, leaving 11 bases between them. CDR3 in DNA: TGCGCCAGCAGCTTTTATAGCGGACGCACAGATACGCAGTATTTT. Residues: CASSFYSGRTDTQYF.

The V gene is TRBV11-2, the J gene TRBJ2-7, with D perhaps TRBD2 (6 bases). There are 15 residues in the CDR3. Germline V gene data show CDR1 as SGHAT and CDR2 as FQNNGV. V was cut by 5 bases and J by 2 bases, with 16 bases left in between. The CDR3 sequence is CASSGSAGNAYEQYF. The DNA of the CDR3 is TGTGCCAGCAGCGGCTCTGCGGGGAACGCCTACGAGCAGTACTTC.

This clone was recorded once. The J gene is TRBJ1-4, the V gene TRBV5-4, with TRBD1 matching over 7 bases. Per the germline V gene, CDR1 is SGHNT and CDR2 is YYREEE (reference sequence). The CDR3 runs to 14 residues. Losses at the gene ends were 4 bases for V and 4 bases for J; bases not matched to a gene: 4. The CDR3 sequence: CASSQGQINEKLFF. CDR3 coding DNA: TGTGCCAGCAGCCAGGGACAGATTAATGAAAAACTGTTTTTT.

The V call is TRBV24-1, the J call TRBJ2-7; TRBD1 matches 9 bases. This CDR3 is built from 16 residues. CDR1 and CDR2 (germline): KGHDR, SFDVKD. V gave up 4 bases and J gave up 7 bases; unmatched junction bases: 13. DNA of the CDR3: TGTGCCACCAGTGAGACAAAAGGGACAGGGAAAGTGGAGCAGTACTTC. Its protein is CATSETKGTGKVEQYF.

The chain is built from TRBV6-5 and TRBJ2-1; 8 bases are shared with TRBD2. This CDR3 contains 15 residues. The trim removed 3 bases at V and 3 bases at J, leaving 4 bases unmatched. CDR1 is MNHEY, CDR2 SVGAGI, per germline. CDR3 amino acids: CASSYWRGVYNEQFF. In DNA form, the CDR3 reads TGTGCCAGCAGTTATTGGCGGGGGGTCTACAATGAGCAGTTCTTC.

This clone was seen once. For the CDR3, the DNA is TGTGCCAGCAGCTTGGCTTTCGCGACAGGGGGAGATACGCAGTATTTT. Its translation is CASSLAFATGGDTQYF. The chain links TRBV7-9 to TRBJ2-3, with 9 bases fitting TRBD1. The CDR3 is 16 residues long. Germline CDR1 and CDR2: SEHNR and FQNEAQ (reference sequence). The ends lost 3 bases at V and 5 bases at J; junction bases unmatched: 9.

The chain uses TRBV7-2 and TRBJ2-7; possible D gene TRBD2, 6 bases. CDR3 length equals 15 residues. The germline gives CDR1 SGHTA, CDR2 FQGNSA. Trimming took 1 base from V and 0 from J, leaving 10 bases between them. The CDR3: CASSLVAGNSYEQYF. The CDR3 region has the DNA TGTGCCAGCAGCTTAGTGGCGGGGAACTCCTACGAGCAGTACTTC.

Only one count was recorded for this clone. The chain links TRBV12-3 or TRBV12-4 to TRBJ1-1, with 7 bases that match TRBD1. The CDR3 runs 13 residues. The ends lost 6 bases at V and 5 bases at J; junction bases unmatched: 6. CDR3 nucleotide sequence: TGTGCCAGCAGAGTAACAGGGGTGACTGAAGCTTTCTTT. As protein: CASRVTGVTEAFF.

The rearrangement joins TRBV10-3 to TRBJ2-2, with D possibly being TRBD1 (6 bases). Germline V gene lookup returns CDR1 ENHRY and CDR2 SYGVKD. This CDR3 comprises 16 residues. Trimming cost V 6 bases and J 4 bases, with 18 bases left between them. CDR3 nucleotides: TGTGCCATCAGCCGCACAGGGAATGTCGCCACCGGGGAGCTGTTTTTT. Translation gives CAISRTGNVATGELFF.